A single sample gave rise to the 2 T cell receptor beta chains below, sequenced in a study of T cells in Graves' hyperthyroidism and ophthalmopathy. TCR beta CDR3 regions were amplified from RNA transcripts. The TCR CDR3 was amplified in a first-round RT-PCR using the HTBI primer set. TCRdb analysed the multiplex PCR reads with MiXCR anew, one entry per CDR3 protein. The data contain approximately 400,000 distinct CDR3 sequences, approximately 14% of them singletons. The sequencing sample was made of blood. These receptors were collected from a woman aged 18 to 35 with Graves' hyperthyroidism.

This clonotype was seen at least ten times. V gene TRBV6-1 combines with J gene TRBJ2-7, with D tentatively TRBD1 (6 bases). The CDR3 length is 12 residues. Trimming pared 6 bases from V and 4 bases from J, leaving 10 bases between. Per germline, CDR1 MNHNS and CDR2 SASEGT. Here the CDR3 DNA reads TGTGCCAGCAGAACAGGGCGGTACGAGCAGTACTTC. Its translation: CASRTGRYEQYF.

This clonotype was detected many times. This chain joins TRBV7-8 and TRBJ2-1; tentatively, D is TRBD1 (6 bases). The length of the CDR3 is 16 residues. Trimming stripped 6 bases from V and 2 bases from J, with 17 bases between. Germline loops: CDR1 SGHVS, CDR2 FQNEAQ. The DNA for the CDR3 is TGTGCCAGCAGTTTACGACGAGACAGGCCCTACAATGAGCAGTTCTTC. The encoded protein is CASSLRRDRPYNEQFF.